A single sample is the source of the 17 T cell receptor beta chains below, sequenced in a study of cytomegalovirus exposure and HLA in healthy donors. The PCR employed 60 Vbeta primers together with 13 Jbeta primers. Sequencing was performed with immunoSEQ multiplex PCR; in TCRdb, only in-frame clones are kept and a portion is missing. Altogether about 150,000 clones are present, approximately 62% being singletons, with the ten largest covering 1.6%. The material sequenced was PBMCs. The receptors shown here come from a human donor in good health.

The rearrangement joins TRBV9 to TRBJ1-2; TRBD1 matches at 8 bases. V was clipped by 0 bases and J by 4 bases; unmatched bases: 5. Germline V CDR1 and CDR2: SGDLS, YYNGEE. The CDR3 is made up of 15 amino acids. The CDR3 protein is CASSVATGGSYGYTF. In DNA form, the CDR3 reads TGTGCCAGCAGCGTAGCAACAGGGGGTAGCTATGGCTACACCTTC.

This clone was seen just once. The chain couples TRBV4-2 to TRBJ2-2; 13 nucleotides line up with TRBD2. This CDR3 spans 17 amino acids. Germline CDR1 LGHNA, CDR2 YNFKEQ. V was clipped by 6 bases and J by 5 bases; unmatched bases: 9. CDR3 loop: CASRSSLAGGKTGELFF. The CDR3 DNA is TGTGCCAGCAGAAGTTCACTAGCGGGAGGGAAAACCGGGGAGCTGTTTTTT.

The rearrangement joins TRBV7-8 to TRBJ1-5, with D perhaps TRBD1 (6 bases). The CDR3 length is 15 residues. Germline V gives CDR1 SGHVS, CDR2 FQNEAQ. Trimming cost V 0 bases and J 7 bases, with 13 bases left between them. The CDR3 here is CASSLAREGGQPQHF. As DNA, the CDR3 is TGTGCCAGCAGCTTAGCGCGGGAGGGGGGACAGCCCCAGCATTTT.

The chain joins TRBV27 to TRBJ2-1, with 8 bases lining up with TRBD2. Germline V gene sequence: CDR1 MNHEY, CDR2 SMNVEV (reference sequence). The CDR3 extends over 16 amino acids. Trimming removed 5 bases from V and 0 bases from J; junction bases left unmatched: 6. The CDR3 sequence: CASSRTSPSSYNEQFF. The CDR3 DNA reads TGTGCCAGCAGTAGGACTAGCCCTAGCTCCTACAATGAGCAGTTCTTC.

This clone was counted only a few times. CDR3 sequence reads: CSVEAGGFSGANVLTF. For the CDR3, the DNA is TGCAGCGTTGAAGCAGGGGGCTTCTCTGGGGCCAACGTCCTGACTTTC. This chain uses TRBV29-1 with TRBJ2-6; 8 bases map to TRBD1. Germline loops: CDR1 SQVTM, CDR2 ANQGSEA. This CDR3 is 16 amino acids long. The junction had 2 bases not matched to a gene; V was cut back by 1 base and J by 0 bases.

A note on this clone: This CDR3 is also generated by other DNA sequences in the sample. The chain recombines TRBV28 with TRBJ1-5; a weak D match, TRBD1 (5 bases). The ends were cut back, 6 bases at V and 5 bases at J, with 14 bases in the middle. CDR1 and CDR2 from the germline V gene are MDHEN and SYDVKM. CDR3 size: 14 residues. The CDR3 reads CASSLARGYQPQHF. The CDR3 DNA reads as TGTGCCAGCAGCTTAGCGCGGGGGTATCAGCCCCAGCATTTT.

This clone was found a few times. CDR3 residues: CASSRTHSNQPQHF. CDR3 bases: TGTGCCAGCAGCCGGACACATAGCAATCAGCCCCAGCATTTT. The rearrangement links TRBV27 to TRBJ1-5; D is perhaps TRBD1 (5 bases). There are 14 residues in the CDR3. Germline CDR1 is MNHEY and CDR2 is SMNVEV (reference sequence). The V end was cut by 6 bases, the J end by 0 bases, with 9 bases between.

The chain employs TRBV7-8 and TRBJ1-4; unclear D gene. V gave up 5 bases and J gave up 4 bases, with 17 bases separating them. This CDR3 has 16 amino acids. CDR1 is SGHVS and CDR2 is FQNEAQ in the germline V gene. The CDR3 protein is CASSPSVRAFNEKLFF. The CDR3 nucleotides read TGTGCCAGCAGCCCTAGCGTGAGGGCTTTTAATGAAAAACTGTTTTTT.

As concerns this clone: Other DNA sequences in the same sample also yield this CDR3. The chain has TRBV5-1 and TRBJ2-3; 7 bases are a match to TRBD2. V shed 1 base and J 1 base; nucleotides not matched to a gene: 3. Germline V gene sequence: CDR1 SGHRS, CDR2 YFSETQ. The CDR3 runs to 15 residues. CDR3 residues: CASSLNRGGTDTQYF. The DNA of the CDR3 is TGCGCCAGCAGCTTGAATCGGGGGGGCACAGATACGCAGTATTTT.

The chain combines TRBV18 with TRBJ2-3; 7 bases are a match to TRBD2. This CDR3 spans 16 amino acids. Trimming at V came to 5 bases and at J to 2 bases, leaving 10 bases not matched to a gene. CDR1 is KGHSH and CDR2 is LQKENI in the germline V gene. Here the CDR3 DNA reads TGTGCCAGCTCAATCCTCAGGGCGGGGGACACAGATACGCAGTATTTT. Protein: CASSILRAGDTDTQYF. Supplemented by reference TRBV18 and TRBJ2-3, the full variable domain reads NAGVMQNPRHLVRRRGQEARLRCSPMKGHSHVYWYRQLPEEGLKFMVYLQKENIIDESGMPKERFSAEFPKEGPSILRIQQVVRGDSAAYFCASSILRAGDTDTQYFGPGTRLTVL.

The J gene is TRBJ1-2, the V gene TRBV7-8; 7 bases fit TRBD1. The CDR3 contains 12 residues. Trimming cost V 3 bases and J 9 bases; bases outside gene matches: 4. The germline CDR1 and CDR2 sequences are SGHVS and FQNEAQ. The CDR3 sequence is CASSFSQGSYTF. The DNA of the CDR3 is TGTGCCAGCAGCTTTTCACAGGGGAGCTACACCTTC.

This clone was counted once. CDR3 DNA sequence: TGTGCCAGCAGCGTAGAGGGGACAGGGGTGGATGAGCAGTTCTTC. Amino acids: CASSVEGTGVDEQFF. The chain joins TRBV9 to TRBJ2-1, with 10 bases fitting TRBD1. CDR1 SGDLS and CDR2 YYNGEE come from the germline V gene. V trimming: 0 bases; J trimming: 8 bases; junction bases outside the gene matches: 5. The CDR3 has 15 amino acids.

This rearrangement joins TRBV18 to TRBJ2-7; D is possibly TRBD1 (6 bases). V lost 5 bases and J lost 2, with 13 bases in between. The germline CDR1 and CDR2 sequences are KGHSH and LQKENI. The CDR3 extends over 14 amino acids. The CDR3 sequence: CASSEEDSTYEQYF. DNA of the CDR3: TGTGCCAGCTCAGAGGAGGACAGTACCTACGAGCAGTACTTC.

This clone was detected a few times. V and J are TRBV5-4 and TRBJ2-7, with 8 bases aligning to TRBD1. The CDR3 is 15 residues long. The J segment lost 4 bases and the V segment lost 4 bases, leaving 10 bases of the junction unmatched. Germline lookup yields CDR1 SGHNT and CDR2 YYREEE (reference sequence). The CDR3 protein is CASSQSGGLGYEQYF. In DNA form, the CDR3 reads TGTGCCAGCAGCCAATCAGGGGGCTTAGGGTACGAGCAGTACTTC.

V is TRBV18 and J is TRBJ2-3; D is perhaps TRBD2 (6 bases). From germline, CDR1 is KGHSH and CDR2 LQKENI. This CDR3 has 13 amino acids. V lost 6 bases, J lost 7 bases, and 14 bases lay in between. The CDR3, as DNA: TGTGCCAGCTCCCCAACGGACTATTATACGCAGTATTTT. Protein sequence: CASSPTDYYTQYF.

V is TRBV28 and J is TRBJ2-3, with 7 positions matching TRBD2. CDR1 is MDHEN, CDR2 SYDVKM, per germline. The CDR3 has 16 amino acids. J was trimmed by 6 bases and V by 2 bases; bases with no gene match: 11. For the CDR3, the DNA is TGTGCCAGCAGTTTAAGTGGTTTAGCGGGTGCGGATACGCAGTATTTT. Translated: CASSLSGLAGADTQYF.

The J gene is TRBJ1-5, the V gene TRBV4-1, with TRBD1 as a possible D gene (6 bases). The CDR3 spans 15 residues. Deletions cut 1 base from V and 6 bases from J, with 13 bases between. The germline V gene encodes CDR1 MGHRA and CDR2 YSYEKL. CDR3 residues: CASSQGGGEGQPQHF. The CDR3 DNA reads TGCGCCAGCAGCCAAGGGGGGGGCGAGGGTCAGCCCCAGCATTTT.